This T cell receptor (beta chain) stems from a study of blood T cell repertoires in COVID-19. Study-wide context: T cells, B-cell-depleted T cells, or PBMCs supplied cDNA or gDNA.

Followed over time, Seattle patients had been enrolled while infection was active. The table came from immunoSEQ multiplex PCR; TCRdb's copy has only in-frame clones and leaves some out. The data contain 350,000 to 500,000 clones, 70% to 90% of them singletons. This clone was detected only once. The CDR3 is 18 residues long. Losses at the gene ends were 3 bases for V and 5 bases for J; bases not matched to a gene: 11. The germline V gene encodes CDR1 KGHSH and CDR2 LQKENI. Material for sequencing was peripheral blood. The receptor was derived from a man younger than 30 with COVID-19, enrolled during active disease. The V and J genes are TRBV18 and TRBJ2-5, with TRBD2 matching over 14 bases. CDR3 region: CASSPLSGTSGRGETQYF. DNA of the CDR3: TGTGCCAGCTCACCGCTCTCTGGGACTAGCGGGAGAGGGGAGACCCAGTACTTC.